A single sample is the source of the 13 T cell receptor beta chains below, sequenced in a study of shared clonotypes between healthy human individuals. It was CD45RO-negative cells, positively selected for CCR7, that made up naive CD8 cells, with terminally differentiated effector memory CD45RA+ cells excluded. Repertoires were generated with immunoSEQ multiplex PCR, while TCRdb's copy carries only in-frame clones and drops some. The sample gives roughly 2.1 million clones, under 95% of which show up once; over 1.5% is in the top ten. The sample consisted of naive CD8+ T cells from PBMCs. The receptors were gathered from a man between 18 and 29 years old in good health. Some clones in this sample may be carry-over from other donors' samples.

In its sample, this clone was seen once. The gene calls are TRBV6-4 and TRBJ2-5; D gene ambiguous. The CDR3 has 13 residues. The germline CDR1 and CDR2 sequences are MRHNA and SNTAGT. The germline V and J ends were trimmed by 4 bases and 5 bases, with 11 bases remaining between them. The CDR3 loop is CASSANPMETQYF. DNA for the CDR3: TGTGCCAGCAGTGCAAATCCCATGGAGACCCAGTACTTC.

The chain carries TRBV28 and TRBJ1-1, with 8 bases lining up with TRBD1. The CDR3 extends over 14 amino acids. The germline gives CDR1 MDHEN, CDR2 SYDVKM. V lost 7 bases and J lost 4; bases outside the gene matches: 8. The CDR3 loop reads CASTLRGRSTEAFF. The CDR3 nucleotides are TGTGCCAGCACCCTCAGGGGGCGTAGCACTGAAGCTTTCTTT.

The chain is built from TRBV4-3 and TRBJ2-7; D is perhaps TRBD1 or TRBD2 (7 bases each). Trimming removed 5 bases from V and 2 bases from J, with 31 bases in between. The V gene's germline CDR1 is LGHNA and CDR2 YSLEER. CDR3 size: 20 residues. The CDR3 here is CASSWVGGGGGVGVAYEQYF. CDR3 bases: TGCGCCAGCAGCTGGGTGGGAGGGGGCGGCGGTGTGGGAGTAGCCTACGAGCAGTACTTC.

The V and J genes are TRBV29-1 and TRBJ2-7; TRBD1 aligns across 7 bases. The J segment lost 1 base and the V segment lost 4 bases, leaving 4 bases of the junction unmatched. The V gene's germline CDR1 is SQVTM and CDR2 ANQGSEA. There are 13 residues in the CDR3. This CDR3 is CSVVPGQSYEQYF. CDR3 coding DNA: TGCAGCGTTGTACCGGGACAGTCCTACGAGCAGTACTTC.

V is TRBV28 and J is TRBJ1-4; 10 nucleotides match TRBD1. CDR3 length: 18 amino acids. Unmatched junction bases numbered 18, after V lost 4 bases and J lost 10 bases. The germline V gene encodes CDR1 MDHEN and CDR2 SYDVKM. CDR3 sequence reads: CASSYIPGQGTAWGKLFF. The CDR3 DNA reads TGTGCCAGCAGTTACATTCCGGGACAGGGGACGGCATGGGGAAAACTGTTTTTT.

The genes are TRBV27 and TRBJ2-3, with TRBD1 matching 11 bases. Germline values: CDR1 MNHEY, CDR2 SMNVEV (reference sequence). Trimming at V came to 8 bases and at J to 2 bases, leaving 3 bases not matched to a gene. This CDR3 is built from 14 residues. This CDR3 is CASWDRGYTDTQYF. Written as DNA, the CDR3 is TGTGCCAGCTGGGACAGGGGGTACACAGATACGCAGTATTTT.

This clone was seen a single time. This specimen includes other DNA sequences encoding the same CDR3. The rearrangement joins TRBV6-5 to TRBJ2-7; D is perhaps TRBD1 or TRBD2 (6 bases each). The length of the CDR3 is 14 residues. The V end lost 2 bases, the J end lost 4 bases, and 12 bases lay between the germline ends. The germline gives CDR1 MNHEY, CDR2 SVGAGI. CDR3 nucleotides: TGTGCCAGCAGTTACGGGGGGCCTAGGTACGAGCAGTACTTC. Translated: CASSYGGPRYEQYF.

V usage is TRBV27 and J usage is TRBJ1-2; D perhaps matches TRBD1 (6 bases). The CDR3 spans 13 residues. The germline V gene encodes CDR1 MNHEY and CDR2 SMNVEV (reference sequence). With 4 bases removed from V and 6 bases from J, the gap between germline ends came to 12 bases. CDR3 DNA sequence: TGTGCCAGCAGTTCACCAGGGGAGGATGGCTACACCTTC. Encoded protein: CASSSPGEDGYTF.

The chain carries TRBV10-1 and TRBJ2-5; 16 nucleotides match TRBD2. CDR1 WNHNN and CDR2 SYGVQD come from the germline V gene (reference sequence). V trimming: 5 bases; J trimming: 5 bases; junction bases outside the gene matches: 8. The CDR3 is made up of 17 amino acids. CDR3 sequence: CASSQGLAGGPGETQYF. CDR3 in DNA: TGCGCCAGCAGTCAGGGACTAGCGGGAGGGCCTGGGGAGACCCAGTACTTC.

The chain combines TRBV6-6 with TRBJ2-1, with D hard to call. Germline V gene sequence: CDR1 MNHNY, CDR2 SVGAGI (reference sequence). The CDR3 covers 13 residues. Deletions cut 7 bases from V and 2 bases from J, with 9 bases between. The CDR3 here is CASISDTYNEQFF. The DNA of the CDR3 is TGTGCCAGCATCAGTGACACCTACAATGAGCAGTTCTTC.

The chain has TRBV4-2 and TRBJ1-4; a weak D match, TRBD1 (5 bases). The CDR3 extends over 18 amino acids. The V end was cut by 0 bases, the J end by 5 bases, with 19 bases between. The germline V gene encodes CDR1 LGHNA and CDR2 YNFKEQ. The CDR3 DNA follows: TGTGCCAGCAGCCAAGAGTGGGTTGTGGGAGGGGAGAATGAAAAACTGTTTTTT. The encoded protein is CASSQEWVVGGENEKLFF.

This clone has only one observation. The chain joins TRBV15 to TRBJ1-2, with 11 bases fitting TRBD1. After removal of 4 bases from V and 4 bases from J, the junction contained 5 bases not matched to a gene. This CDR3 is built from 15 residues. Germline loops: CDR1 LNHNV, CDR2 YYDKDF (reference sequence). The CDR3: CATSIGTGGGYGYTF. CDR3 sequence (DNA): TGTGCCACCAGCATAGGGACAGGGGGAGGCTATGGCTACACCTTC.

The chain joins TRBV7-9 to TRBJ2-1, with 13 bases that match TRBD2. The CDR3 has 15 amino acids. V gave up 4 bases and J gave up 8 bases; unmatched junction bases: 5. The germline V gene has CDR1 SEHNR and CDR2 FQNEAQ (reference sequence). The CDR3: CASSSGTSGTDEQFF. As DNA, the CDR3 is TGTGCCAGCAGCTCCGGGACTAGCGGGACCGATGAGCAGTTCTTC.